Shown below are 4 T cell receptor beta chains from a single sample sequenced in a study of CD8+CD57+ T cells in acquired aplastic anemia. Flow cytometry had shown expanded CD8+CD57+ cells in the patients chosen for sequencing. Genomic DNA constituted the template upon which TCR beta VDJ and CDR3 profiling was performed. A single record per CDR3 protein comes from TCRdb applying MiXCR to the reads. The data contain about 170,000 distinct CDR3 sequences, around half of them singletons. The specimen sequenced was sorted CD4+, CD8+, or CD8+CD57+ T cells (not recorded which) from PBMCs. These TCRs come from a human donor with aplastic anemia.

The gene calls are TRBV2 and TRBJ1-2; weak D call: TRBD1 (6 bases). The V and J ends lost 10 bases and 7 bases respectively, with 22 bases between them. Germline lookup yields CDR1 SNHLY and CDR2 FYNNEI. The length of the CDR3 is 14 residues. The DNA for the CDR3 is TGTGCCAAGCACTGGAACGCAGGGGAATTTGGCTACACCTTC. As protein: CAKHWNAGEFGYTF. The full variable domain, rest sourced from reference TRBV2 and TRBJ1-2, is EPEVTQTPSHQVTQMGQEVILRCVPISNHLYFYWYRQILGQKVEFLVSFYNNEISEKSEIFDDQFSVERPDGSNFTLKIRSTKLEDSAMYFCAKHWNAGEFGYTFGSGTRLTVV.

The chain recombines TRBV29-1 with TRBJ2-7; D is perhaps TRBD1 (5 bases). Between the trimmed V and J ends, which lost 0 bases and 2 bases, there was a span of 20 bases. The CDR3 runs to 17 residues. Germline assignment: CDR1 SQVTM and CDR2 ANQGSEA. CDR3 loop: CSVEDSGSPLGAYEQYF. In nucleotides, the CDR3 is TGCAGCGTTGAAGATTCAGGGTCGCCTTTAGGCGCCTACGAGCAGTACTTC.

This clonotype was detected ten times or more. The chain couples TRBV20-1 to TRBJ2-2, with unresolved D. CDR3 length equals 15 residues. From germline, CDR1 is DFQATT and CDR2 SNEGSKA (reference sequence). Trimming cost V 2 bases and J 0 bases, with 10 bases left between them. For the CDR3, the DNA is TGCAGTGCTAGACGCGGAACAGCGAACACCGGGGAGCTGTTTTTT. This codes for CSARRGTANTGELFF.

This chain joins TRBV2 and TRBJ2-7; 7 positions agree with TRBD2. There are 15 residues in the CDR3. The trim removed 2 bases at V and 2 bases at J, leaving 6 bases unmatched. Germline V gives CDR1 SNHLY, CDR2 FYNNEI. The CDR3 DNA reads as TGTGCCAGCAGTGAAAGGGCGGGAGTACCCTACGAGCAGTACTTC. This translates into CASSERAGVPYEQYF.